This TCR beta chain was sequenced in a study of T cells in Graves' hyperthyroidism and ophthalmopathy. TCR beta CDR3 regions were amplified from RNA transcripts. A set of HTBI primers served as the primers for a first-round RT-PCR of the TCR CDR3. TCRdb reanalysed the multiplex PCR reads using MiXCR and keeps one entry per CDR3 protein. Among some 580,000 distinct CDR3 sequences, about a sixth were seen once, and the ten largest hold more than 3%. Trimming took off 10 bases at V and 3 bases at J, with 18 bases between the two ends. The germline V gene encodes CDR1 SGHVS and CDR2 FNYEAQ. The CDR3 runs 15 residues. This clonotype was picked up many times. Its antigen is undetermined. Subjects with ophthalmopathy showed a Clinical Activity Score no lower than 3, a NOSPECS grade no lower than 4, and a duration shorter than 3 months. Exclusions: uncontrolled infection, other autoimmune disease, pregnancy, lactation. Clinical symptoms, serum thyroxine and TRAb, thyroid ultrasound and orbital computed tomography were used for the diagnoses.

Whole-study findings and limits: Among thyroid clonotypes expanded above 0.001, most also appeared in blood.

The V gene is TRBV7-6, the J gene TRBJ2-2, with D unresolved. The sequence was obtained from a woman aged 40 to 50 with Graves' ophthalmopathy. Sequencing was performed on blood. CDR3 loop: CATTDGFRDTGELFF. DNA of the CDR3: TGTGCCACCACAGATGGGTTTCGTGACACCGGGGAGCTGTTTTTT.